These 20 T cell receptor beta chains share one sample of origin, sequenced in a study of T cells in localized non-small cell lung cancer. Sequenced by immunoSEQ multiplex PCR; TCRdb stores in-frame clones only, minus some. The sample lists about 20,000 clones, 87% occurring once. Source: PBMCs, taken before any cancer treatment. These receptors all stem from a man between 40 and 70 years old with stage II squamous cell lung carcinoma.

The chain couples TRBV19 to TRBJ2-1, with D tentatively TRBD2 (6 bases). V was pared by 5 bases and J by 4 bases, with 9 bases between. The CDR3 extends over 13 amino acids. Germline CDR1 reads LNHDA; CDR2 reads SQIVND (reference sequence). The CDR3 reads CASSARGYNEQFF. The CDR3 DNA is TGTGCCAGTAGTGCGCGGGGTTACAATGAGCAGTTCTTC.

A single count supports this clone. The chain couples TRBV18 to TRBJ2-5; D unresolved. Judging by the DNA end, TRBJ2-7 fits better; the J call may be wrong. The germline gives CDR1 KGHSH, CDR2 LQKENI. The CDR3 covers 14 residues. The CDR3 region has the DNA TGTGCCAGCTCACCACCTTTAAACCCCTACGAGCAGTACTTC. Residues: CASSPPLNPYEQYF.

The rearrangement joins TRBV11-2 to TRBJ1-2; 7 bases map to TRBD1. This CDR3 region has 12 residues. V dropped 2 bases and J dropped 8; count of bases not matched to a gene: 2. Germline V gene lookup returns CDR1 SGHAT and CDR2 FQNNGV. The CDR3: CASSLSGGGYTF. Here the CDR3 DNA reads TGTGCCAGCAGCTTATCAGGGGGAGGCTACACCTTC.

This chain links TRBV5-5 with TRBJ2-7; D is undetermined. Per the germline V gene, CDR1 is SGHKS and CDR2 is YYEKEE (reference sequence). Trimming removed 1 base from V and 3 bases from J, with 8 bases in between. There are 13 residues in the CDR3. The CDR3 DNA reads TGTGCCAGCAGCTTGCGTACCGACTACGAGCAGTACTTC. It encodes CASSLRTDYEQYF. The complete variable domain, with remaining parts taken from reference TRBV5-5 and TRBJ2-7, reads DAGVTQSPTHLIKTRGQQVTLRCSPISGHKSVSWYQQVLGQGPQFIFQYYEKEERGRGNFPDRFSARQFPNYSSELNVNALLLGDSALYLCASSLRTDYEQYFGPGTRLTVT.

This clone was seen more than once but under ten times. The chain employs TRBV5-4 and TRBJ1-1; the D gene is possibly TRBD1 (6 bases). The CDR3 contains 15 residues. V shed 6 bases and J shed 0 bases, with 15 bases lying between them. Germline V gene data show CDR1 as SGHNT and CDR2 as YYREEE (reference sequence). The chain's CDR3 is CASTRAGAMNTEAFF. CDR3 coding DNA: TGTGCCAGCACCCGGGCAGGGGCGATGAACACTGAAGCTTTCTTT.

The CDR3 DNA sequence: TGCGCCAGCTGGGAGGGACAGGGGATAGCCAAAAACATTCAGTACTTC. This sequence encodes CASWEGQGIAKNIQYF. This chain links TRBV5-1 with TRBJ2-4; TRBD1 aligns across 10 bases. Germline CDR1 and CDR2: SGHRS and YFSETQ. The CDR3 loop spans 16 amino acids. Trimming removed 7 bases from V and 0 bases from J; junction bases left unmatched: 7.

This clone was seen just once. This chain joins TRBV11-3 and TRBJ2-1; TRBD2 matches at 12 bases. CDR1 is SGHNT, CDR2 YENEEA, per germline. The CDR3 loop spans 16 amino acids. The ends lost 5 bases at V and 9 bases at J; junction bases unmatched: 11. The CDR3, as DNA: TGTGCCAGCAGCGGTGGACTAGCGGGGTCTCTGGGTGAGCAGTTCTTC. This gives the protein CASSGGLAGSLGEQFF.

The chain employs TRBV25-1 and TRBJ2-4, with D perhaps matching TRBD1 (5 bases). Germline values: CDR1 MGHDK, CDR2 SYGVNS. CDR3 length equals 14 residues. With 4 bases removed from V and 0 bases from J, the gap between germline ends came to 7 bases. As DNA, the CDR3 is TGTGCCAGCAGTGGCCAGGGAGCCAAAAACATTCAGTACTTC. Protein sequence: CASSGQGAKNIQYF.

The chain joins TRBV6-1 to TRBJ2-1, with a possible D match to TRBD2 (5 bases). From germline, CDR1 is MNHNS and CDR2 SASEGT. This CDR3 region has 12 residues. The CDR3 sequence is CAGSDSYNEQFF. The CDR3 coding sequence is TGTGCGGGGAGCGACTCCTACAATGAGCAGTTCTTC.

CDR3 nucleotides: TGTGCCAGCAGATCTAAAGCGGTGTACCAAGAGACCCAGTACTTC. The encoded protein is CASRSKAVYQETQYF. The J gene is TRBJ2-5, the V gene TRBV6-5, with D tentatively TRBD2 (5 bases). The germline V gene has CDR1 MNHEY and CDR2 SVGAGI. There are 15 residues in the CDR3. Trimming left V 6 bases short and J 0 bases short, with 14 bases between.

This clone has a handful of counts. The same CDR3 also results from other DNA sequences found in this sample. This chain joins TRBV11-3 and TRBJ1-1; perhaps TRBD1 as D (5 bases). CDR3 length: 13 residues. Germline V gene sequence: CDR1 SGHNT, CDR2 YENEEA. V lost 5 bases and J 2 bases, leaving 9 bases between the germline ends. The DNA for the CDR3 is TGTGCCAGCAGCAGGACAACAAACACTGAAGCTTTCTTT. This gives the protein CASSRTTNTEAFF.

V is TRBV19 and J is TRBJ2-7; D gene uncertain. CDR3 length: 15 residues. V was cut by 0 bases and J by 3 bases, with 12 bases left in between. The germline CDR1 and CDR2 sequences are LNHDA and SQIVND (reference sequence). CDR3 DNA sequence: TGTGCCAGTAGTATAGATTTAGGGATCTACTACGAGCAGTACTTC. Translation: CASSIDLGIYYEQYF.

The chain has TRBV27 and TRBJ2-3, with 12 bases aligning to TRBD2. The CDR3 is 16 residues long. The germline V gene has CDR1 MNHEY and CDR2 SMNVEV (reference sequence). V lost 4 bases to trimming and J lost 2 bases; unmatched junction nucleotides: 4. In nucleotides, the CDR3 is TGTGCCAGCAGTTCCCTAGCGGGAGGGCCCACAGATACGCAGTATTTT. Amino acids: CASSSLAGGPTDTQYF.

This clone was seen a handful of times. This chain uses TRBV7-2 with TRBJ2-1, with 7 bases lining up with TRBD2. Germline values: CDR1 SGHTA, CDR2 FQGNSA. This CDR3 region has 16 residues. Trimming at V came to 1 base and at J to 3 bases, leaving 6 bases not matched to a gene. CDR3 region: CASSLVRLAVYNEQFF. The CDR3, as DNA: TGTGCCAGCAGCTTAGTCCGACTAGCCGTCTACAATGAGCAGTTCTTC.

This chain joins TRBV7-3 and TRBJ1-1, with TRBD1 matching 7 bases. The germline V gene encodes CDR1 SGHTA and CDR2 FQGTGA. The CDR3 loop spans 14 amino acids. Trimming at V came to 5 bases and at J to 7 bases, leaving 10 bases not matched to a gene. Here the CDR3 reads CASSPGTAGVEAFF. CDR3 in DNA: TGTGCCAGCAGCCCAGGGACAGCTGGGGTTGAAGCTTTCTTT.

This chain joins TRBV7-6 and TRBJ2-3; D call uncertain. V lost 3 bases and J lost 2, with 18 bases in between. Germline V lookup: CDR1 SGHVS, CDR2 FNYEAQ. The CDR3 totals 17 residues. CDR3 loop: CASSLLTPDPPTDTQYF. The CDR3 DNA follows: TGTGCCAGCAGCTTGTTGACACCCGATCCACCCACAGATACGCAGTATTTT. The full variable domain, in which reference TRBV7-6 and TRBJ2-3 provide the parts outside the CDR3, is GAGVSQSPRYKVTKRGQDVALRCDPISGHVSLYWYRQALGQGPEFLTYFNYEAQQDKSGLPNDRFSAERPEGSISTLTIQRTEQRDSAMYRCASSLLTPDPPTDTQYFGPGTRLTVL.

This sequence joins TRBV18 and TRBJ1-5; 8 nucleotides match TRBD1. CDR3 size: 16 residues. With V trimmed by 3 bases and J by 0 bases, 4 bases remained unmatched. The V gene's germline CDR1 is KGHSH and CDR2 LQKENI. The CDR3 here is CASSPDRGHSNQPQHF. Written as DNA, the CDR3 is TGTGCCAGCTCACCTGACAGGGGTCATAGCAATCAGCCCCAGCATTTT.

CDR3 in DNA: TGCAGCGTTTGCGAGGGAAATTGGAACACTGAAGCTTTCTTT. Protein: CSVCEGNWNTEAFF. The chain links TRBV29-1 to TRBJ1-1; D uncertain. The ends were cut back, 5 bases at V and 1 base at J, with 14 bases in the middle. CDR3 length: 14 amino acids. Germline V gives CDR1 SQVTM, CDR2 ANQGSEA.

In the case of this clone: The same CDR3 can be traced to other DNA sequences in this sample. The rearrangement joins TRBV7-2 to TRBJ2-3, with no clear D. The length of the CDR3 is 13 residues. Germline-derived CDR1 and CDR2 are SGHTA and FQGNSA. Trimming removed 1 base at V and 1 base at J, with 3 bases between. In nucleotides, the CDR3 is TGTGCCAGCAGCTTAGACGGCACAGATACGCAGTATTTT. Translating it yields CASSLDGTDTQYF.

The gene calls are TRBV7-9 and TRBJ1-2; 10 bases are a match to TRBD1. The CDR3 length is 15 residues. Looked up from germline, CDR1 is SEHNR and CDR2 is FQNEAQ (reference sequence). J gave up 7 bases and V 5 bases, and 10 bases lay outside the gene matches. The CDR3 sequence is CASSPDRGVFTGYTF. The DNA of the CDR3 is TGTGCCAGCAGCCCGGACAGGGGGGTCTTTACTGGCTACACCTTC.